This T cell receptor beta chain came from a study of blood T cell repertoires in COVID-19. Original processing notes: Reference gene primer amplification gave nucleated cell count estimates. Repertoires were generated with immunoSEQ multiplex PCR, while TCRdb's copy carries only in-frame clones and drops some. V, J and clone size were drawn from that table, and D and trimming were deduced from the DNA. This table has 380,000 or so clones, 70% to 85% appearing once. This CDR3 spans 12 amino acids. Germline CDR1 and CDR2: MNHEY and SMNVEV (reference sequence). V was clipped by 10 bases and J by 2 bases, with 9 bases between them.

The genes are TRBV27 and TRBJ1-5; D uncertain. The sample was peripheral blood. The sequence was obtained from a human donor with acute or convalescent COVID-19. The donor label of this sample is uncertain. The CDR3 region has the DNA TGTGCCATATGGAGGGGCAATCAGCCCCAGCATTTT. It codes for CAIWRGNQPQHF.